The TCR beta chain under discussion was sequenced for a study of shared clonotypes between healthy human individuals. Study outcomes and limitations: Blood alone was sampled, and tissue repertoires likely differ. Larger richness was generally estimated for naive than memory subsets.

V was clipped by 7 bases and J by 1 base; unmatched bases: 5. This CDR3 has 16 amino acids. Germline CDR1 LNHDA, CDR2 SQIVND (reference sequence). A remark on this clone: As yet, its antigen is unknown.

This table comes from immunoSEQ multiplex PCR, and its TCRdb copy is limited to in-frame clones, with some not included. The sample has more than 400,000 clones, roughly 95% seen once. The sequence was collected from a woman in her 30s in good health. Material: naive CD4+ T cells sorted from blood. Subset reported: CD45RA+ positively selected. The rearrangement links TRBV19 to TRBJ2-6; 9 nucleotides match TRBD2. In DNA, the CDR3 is TGTGCCAGTACCCCAAGCGGGGGGTCTGGGGCCAACGTCCTGACTTTC. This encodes CASTPSGGSGANVLTF. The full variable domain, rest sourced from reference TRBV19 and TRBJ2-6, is DGGITQSPKYLFRKEGQNVTLSCEQNLNHDAMYWYRQDPGQGLRLIYYSQIVNDFQKGDIAEGYSVSREKKESFPLTVTSAQKNPTAFYLCASTPSGGSGANVLTFGAGSRLTVL.